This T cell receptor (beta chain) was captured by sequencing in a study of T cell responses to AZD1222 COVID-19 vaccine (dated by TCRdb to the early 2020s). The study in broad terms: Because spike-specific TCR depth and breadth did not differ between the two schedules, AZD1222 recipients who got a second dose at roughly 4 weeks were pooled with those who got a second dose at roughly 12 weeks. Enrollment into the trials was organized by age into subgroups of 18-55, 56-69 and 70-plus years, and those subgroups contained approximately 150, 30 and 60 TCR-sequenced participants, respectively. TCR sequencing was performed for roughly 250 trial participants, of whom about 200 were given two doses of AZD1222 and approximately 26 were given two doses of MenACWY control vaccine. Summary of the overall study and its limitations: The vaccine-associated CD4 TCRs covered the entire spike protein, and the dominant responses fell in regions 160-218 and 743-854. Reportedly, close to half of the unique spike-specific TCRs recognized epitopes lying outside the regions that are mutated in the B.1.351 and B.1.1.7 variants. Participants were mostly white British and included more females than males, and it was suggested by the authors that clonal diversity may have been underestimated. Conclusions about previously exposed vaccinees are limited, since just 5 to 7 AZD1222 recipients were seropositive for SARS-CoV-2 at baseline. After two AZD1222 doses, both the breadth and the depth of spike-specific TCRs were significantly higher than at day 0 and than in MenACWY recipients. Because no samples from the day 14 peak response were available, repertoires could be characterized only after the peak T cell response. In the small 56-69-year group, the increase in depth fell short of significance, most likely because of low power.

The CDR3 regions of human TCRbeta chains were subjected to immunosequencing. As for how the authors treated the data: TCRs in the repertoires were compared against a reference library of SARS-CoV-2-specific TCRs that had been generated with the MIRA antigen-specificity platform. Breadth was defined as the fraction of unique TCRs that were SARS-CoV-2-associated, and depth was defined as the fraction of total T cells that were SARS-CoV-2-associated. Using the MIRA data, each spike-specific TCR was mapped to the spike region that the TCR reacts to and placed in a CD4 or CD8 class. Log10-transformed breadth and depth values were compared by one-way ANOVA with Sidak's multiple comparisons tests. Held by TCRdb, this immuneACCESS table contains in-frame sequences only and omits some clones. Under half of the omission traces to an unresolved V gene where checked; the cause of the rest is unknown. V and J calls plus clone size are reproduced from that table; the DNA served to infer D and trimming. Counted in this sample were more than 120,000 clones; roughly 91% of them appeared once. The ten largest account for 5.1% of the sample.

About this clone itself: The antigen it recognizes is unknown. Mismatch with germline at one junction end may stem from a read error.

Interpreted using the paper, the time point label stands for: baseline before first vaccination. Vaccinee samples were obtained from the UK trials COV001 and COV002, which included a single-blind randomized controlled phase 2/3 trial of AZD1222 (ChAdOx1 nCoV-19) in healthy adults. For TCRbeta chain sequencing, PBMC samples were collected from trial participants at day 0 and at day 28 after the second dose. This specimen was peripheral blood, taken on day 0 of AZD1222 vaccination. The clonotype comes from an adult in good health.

This receptor has the CDR3 CAISERQGLQGF. The nucleotide sequence reads TGTGCCATCAGTGAGAGACAGGGACTACAAGGCTTC. The V gene is TRBV10-3 and the J gene is TRBJ2-7; the D gene may be TRBD1 or TRBD2, since each aligns over 7 bases. From the cysteine through the phenylalanine, the CDR3 covers 12 amino acids. Only the CDR3 DNA is retained, 36 bases long and in frame from the first base. CDR1 ENHRY and CDR2 SYGVKD were looked up in the germline V gene.